This T cell receptor (beta chain) appears in the sequencing data of a study of blood T cell repertoires in COVID-19. Profiling relied on immunoSEQ multiplex PCR, and the TCRdb table lists in-frame clones only, not all of them. The table includes about 210,000 clones, 83% detected once. Germline V CDR1 and CDR2: SGHTS, YDEGEE. V lost 0 bases and J lost 3, with 12 bases in between. The CDR3 has 15 residues. This sequence originates from a man aged 45-65 years with active or convalescent COVID-19. The sequenced material came from peripheral blood. This chain joins TRBV5-8 and TRBJ2-5; perhaps TRBD1 as D (5 bases). CDR3 sequence: CASSLGPGMEETQYF. The CDR3 nucleotides are TGTGCCAGCAGCTTGGGGCCAGGGATGGAAGAGACCCAGTACTTC.